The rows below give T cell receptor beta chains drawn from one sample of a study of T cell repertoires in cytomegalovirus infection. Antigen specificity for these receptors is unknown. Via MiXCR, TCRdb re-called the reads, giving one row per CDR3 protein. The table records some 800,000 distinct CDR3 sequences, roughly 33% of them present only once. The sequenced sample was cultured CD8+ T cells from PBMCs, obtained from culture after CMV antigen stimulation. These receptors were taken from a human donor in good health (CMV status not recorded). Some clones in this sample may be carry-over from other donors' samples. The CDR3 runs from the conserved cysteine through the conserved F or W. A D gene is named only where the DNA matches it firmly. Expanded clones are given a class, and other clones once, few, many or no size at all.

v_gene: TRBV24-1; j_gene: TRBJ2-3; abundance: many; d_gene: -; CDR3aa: CATSPNQGGGLDTQYF; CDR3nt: TGTGCCACCAGTCCCAATCAAGGGGGGGGCCTAGATACGCAGTATTTT
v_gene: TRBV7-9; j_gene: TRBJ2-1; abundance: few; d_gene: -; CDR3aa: CASRLYPSYNEQFF; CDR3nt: TGTGCCAGCAGACTTTACCCCTCCTACAATGAGCAGTTCTTC
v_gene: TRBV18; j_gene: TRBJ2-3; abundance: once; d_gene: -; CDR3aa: CASSPPDPSTDTQYF; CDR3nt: TGTGCCAGCTCACCACCGGACCCTAGCACAGATACGCAGTATTTT
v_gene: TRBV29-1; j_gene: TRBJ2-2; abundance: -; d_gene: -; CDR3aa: CSVDRRGNTGELFF; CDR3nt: TGCAGCGTTGATCGAAGGGGTAACACCGGGGAGCTGTTTTTT
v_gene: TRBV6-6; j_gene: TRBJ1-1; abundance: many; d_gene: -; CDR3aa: CASSSPGTFSNTEAFF; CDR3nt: TGTGCCAGCAGTAGTCCCGGGACATTCTCGAACACTGAAGCTTTCTTT
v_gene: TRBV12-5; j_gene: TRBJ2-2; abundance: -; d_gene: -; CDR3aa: CASGFQDTGELFF; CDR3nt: TGTGCTAGTGGTTTTCAGGACACCGGGGAGCTGTTTTTT
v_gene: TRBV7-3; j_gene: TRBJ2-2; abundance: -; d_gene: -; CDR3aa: CASSLAGRPGELFF; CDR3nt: TGTGCCAGCAGCTTAGCTGGCAGGCCCGGGGAGCTGTTTTTT
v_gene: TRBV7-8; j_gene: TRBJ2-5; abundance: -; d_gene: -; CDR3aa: CASSPRARQETQYF; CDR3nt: TGTGCCAGCAGCCCCAGGGCCCGCCAAGAGACCCAGTACTTC
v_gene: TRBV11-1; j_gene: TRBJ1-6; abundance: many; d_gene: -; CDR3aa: CASKTDSSYNSPLHF; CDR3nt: TGTGCCAGCAAAACGGATAGCTCCTATAATTCACCCCTCCACTTT
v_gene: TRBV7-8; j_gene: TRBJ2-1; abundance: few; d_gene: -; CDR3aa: CASSLPGTPNNEQFF; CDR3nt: TGTGCCAGCAGCTTGCCCGGGACACCAAACAATGAGCAGTTCTTC
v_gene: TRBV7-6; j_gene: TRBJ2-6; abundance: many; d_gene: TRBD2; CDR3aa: CASSLSRGGFSGANVLTF; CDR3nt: TGTGCCAGCAGCTTAAGTCGGGGGGGATTCTCTGGGGCCAACGTCCTGACTTTC
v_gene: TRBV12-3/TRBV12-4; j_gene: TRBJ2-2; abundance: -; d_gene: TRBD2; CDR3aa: CASTRLVYGGTGELFF; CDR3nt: TGTGCCAGCACCCGACTAGTGTACGGGGGGACCGGGGAGCTGTTTTTT
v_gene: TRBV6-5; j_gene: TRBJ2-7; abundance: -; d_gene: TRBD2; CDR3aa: CASSYSTPGLAGDYEQYF; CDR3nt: TGTGCCAGCAGTTACTCAACCCCCGGACTAGCGGGGGACTACGAGCAGTACTTC
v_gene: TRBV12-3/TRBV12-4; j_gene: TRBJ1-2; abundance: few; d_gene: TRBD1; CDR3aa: CASSLGQGVYYGYTF; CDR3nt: TGTGCCAGCAGTTTAGGACAGGGCGTTTACTATGGCTACACCTTC
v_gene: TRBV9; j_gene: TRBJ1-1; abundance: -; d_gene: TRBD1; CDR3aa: CASSGSQGGYGAFF; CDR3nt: TGTGCCAGCAGCGGTTCACAGGGGGGGTATGGAGCTTTCTTT
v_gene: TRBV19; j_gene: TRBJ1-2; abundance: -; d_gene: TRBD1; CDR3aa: CASTNPGQGLSYGYTF; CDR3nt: TGTGCCAGTACTAATCCGGGACAGGGCCTCAGCTATGGCTACACCTTC
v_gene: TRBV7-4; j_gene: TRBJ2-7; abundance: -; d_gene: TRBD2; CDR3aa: CASSPPSRGVSYEQYF; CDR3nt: TGTGCCAGCAGCCCACCCTCGCGGGGGGTCTCCTACGAGCAGTACTTC
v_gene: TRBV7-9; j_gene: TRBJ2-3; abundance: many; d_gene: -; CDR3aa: CASSLRGRATDTQYF; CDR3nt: TGTGCCAGCAGCTTAAGAGGCAGGGCCACAGATACGCAGTATTTT
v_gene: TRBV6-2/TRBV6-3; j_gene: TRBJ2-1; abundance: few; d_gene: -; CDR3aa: CASRQLTTDEQFF; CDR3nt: TGTGCCAGCAGACAGCTTACAACCGATGAGCAGTTCTTC
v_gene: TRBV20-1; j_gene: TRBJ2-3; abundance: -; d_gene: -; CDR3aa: CSARKKDRGGDTQYF; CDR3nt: TGCAGTGCTAGAAAAAAGGACAGAGGAGGGGATACGCAGTATTTT
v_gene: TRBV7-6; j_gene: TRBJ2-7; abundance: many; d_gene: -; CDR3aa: CASSLEAGLVYEQYF; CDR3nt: TGTGCCAGCAGCTTAGAGGCAGGGCTGGTCTACGAGCAGTACTTC
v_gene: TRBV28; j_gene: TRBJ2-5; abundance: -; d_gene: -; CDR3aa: CASRRFPRDTQYF; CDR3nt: TGTGCCAGCAGAAGGTTCCCAAGAGATACCCAGTACTTC
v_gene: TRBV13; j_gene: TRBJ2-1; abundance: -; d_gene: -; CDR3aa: CASSGGGGPHNEQFF; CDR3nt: TGTGCCAGCAGCGGAGGGGGGGGCCCTCACAATGAGCAGTTCTTC
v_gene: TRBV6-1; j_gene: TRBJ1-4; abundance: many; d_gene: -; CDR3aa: CASSTTPGASGEKLFF; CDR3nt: TGTGCCAGCAGTACAACCCCGGGGGCATCGGGTGAAAAACTGTTTTTT
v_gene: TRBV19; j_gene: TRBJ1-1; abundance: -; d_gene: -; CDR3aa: CASSPGRLSTEAFF; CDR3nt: TGTGCCAGTAGTCCCGGAAGGCTAAGCACTGAAGCTTTCTTT
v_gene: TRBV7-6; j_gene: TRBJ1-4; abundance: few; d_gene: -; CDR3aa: CASSLDGTDNEKLFF; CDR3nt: TGTGCCAGCAGCTTAGATGGGACGGATAATGAAAAACTGTTTTTT
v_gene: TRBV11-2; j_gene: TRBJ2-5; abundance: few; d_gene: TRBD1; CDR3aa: CASSLDLWGTAGETQYF; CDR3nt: TGTGCCAGCAGCTTAGATTTGTGGGGGACAGCTGGGGAGACCCAGTACTTC
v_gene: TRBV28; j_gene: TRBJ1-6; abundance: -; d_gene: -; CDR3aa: CASSLFGVAAPLHF; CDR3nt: TGTGCCAGCAGTTTATTTGGGGTCGCGGCACCCCTCCACTTT
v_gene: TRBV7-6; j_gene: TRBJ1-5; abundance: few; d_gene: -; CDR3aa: CASMRDNQPQHF; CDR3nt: TGTGCCAGCATGAGGGATAATCAGCCCCAGCATTTT
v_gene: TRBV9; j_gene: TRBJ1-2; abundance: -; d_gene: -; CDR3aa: CASSVDRTGDDYGYTF; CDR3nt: TGTGCCAGCAGCGTAGACCGAACTGGCGACGACTATGGCTACACCTTC
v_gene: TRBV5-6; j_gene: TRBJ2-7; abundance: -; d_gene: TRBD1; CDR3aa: CASSLTRDRDEQYF; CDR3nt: TGTGCCAGCAGCTTGACCCGGGACAGGGACGAGCAGTACTTC
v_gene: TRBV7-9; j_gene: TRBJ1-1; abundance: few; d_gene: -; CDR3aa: CASSPKGGGTEAFF; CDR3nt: TGTGCCAGCAGCCCGAAGGGGGGGGGCACTGAAGCTTTCTTT
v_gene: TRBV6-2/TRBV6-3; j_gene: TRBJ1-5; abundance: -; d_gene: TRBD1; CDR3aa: CASSYSILVQGKQPQHF; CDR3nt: TGTGCCAGCAGTTACTCGATATTAGTACAGGGGAAGCAGCCCCAGCATTTT
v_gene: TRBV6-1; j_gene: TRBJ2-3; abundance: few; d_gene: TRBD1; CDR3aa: CASNPWAGGRTDTQYF; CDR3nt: TGTGCCAGCAATCCCTGGGCAGGGGGCCGCACAGATACGCAGTATTTT
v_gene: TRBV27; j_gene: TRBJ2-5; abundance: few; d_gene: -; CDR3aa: CAGWLRAVLETQYF; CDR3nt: TGTGCCGGGTGGTTGAGGGCGGTTTTGGAGACCCAGTACTTC
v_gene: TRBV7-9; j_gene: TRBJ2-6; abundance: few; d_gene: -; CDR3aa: CASSINVLTF; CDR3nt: TGTGCCAGCTCAATAAACGTCCTGACTTTC
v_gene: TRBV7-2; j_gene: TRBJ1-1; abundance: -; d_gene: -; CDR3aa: CASIRRGTTEAFF; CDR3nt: TGTGCCAGCATCCGAAGGGGCACCACTGAAGCTTTCTTT
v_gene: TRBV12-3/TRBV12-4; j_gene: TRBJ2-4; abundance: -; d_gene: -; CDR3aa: CASSLGPNIQYF; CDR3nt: TGTGCCAGCAGTTTAGGCCCAAACATTCAGTACTTC
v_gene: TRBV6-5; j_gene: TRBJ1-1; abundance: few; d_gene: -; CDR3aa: CASGVTQANTEAFF; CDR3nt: TGTGCCAGCGGGGTGACACAAGCGAACACTGAAGCTTTCTTT
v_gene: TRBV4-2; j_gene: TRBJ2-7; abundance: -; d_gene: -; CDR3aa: CASSQKPAGDEQYF; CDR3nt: TGTGCCAGCAGCCAAAAACCCGCCGGCGACGAGCAGTACTTC